This entry features one T cell receptor (beta chain) sequence. The CDR3 is 15 residues long. V trimming: 6 bases; J trimming: 2 bases; junction bases outside the gene matches: 9. Germline CDR1 is SNHLY and CDR2 is FYNNEI. This entry is derived from a study of cytomegalovirus exposure and HLA in healthy donors. The PCR contained 60 Vbeta and 13 Jbeta primers. The repertoire was sequenced with immunoSEQ multiplex PCR; TCRdb's copy has only in-frame clones and lacks some. The table lists some 71,000 clones, roughly 64% of them singletons. The sample taken for sequencing was PBMCs. The TCR sequence derives from a man aged 35 to 55 in good health and CMV-seropositive. V usage is TRBV2 and J usage is TRBJ2-5, with 7 bases that match TRBD1. The CDR3 protein is CASRPTGTAQETQYF. For the CDR3, the DNA is TGTGCCAGCAGGCCGACCGGGACAGCTCAAGAGACCCAGTACTTC.